This T cell receptor (beta chain) is from a study of cytomegalovirus exposure and HLA in healthy donors. The PCR made use of 60 Vbeta and 13 Jbeta primers. Only in-frame clones appear in the TCRdb table, and some are missing; sequencing was by immunoSEQ multiplex PCR. The sample has around 130,000 clones, about 80% seen once. CDR3 length equals 14 residues. Trimming removed 7 bases from V and 0 bases from J; junction bases left unmatched: 6. The germline V gene encodes CDR1 SNHLY and CDR2 FYNNEI. Regarding this clone: Antigen: not known.

Notes on the study in general: TRBV6-2, TRBV6-3 and other indistinguishable V segments were excluded. Associated with HLA alleles at 0.05 false discovery rate in a later analysis were 17,000 or so TCR beta sequences. In vitro work confirmed that a few CMV-associated chains recognize CMV antigens.

The V call is TRBV2, the J call TRBJ2-7, with 7 bases aligning to TRBD1. Material for sequencing was PBMCs. This clonotype originated in a woman in her forties in good health and CMV-seronegative. The CDR3 nucleotides are TGTGCCAGCACCACGGCAGGGGGCTCCTACGAGCAGTACTTC. This translates into CASTTAGGSYEQYF.